This TCR beta chain emerged from a study of T-cell memory formation after mild COVID-19. Study conclusions and caveats: Shrinking CD4+ clones were chiefly CM and EM; CD8+ ones were chiefly EMRA. Day 15 to 85 contracting clones showed balanced CD4/CD8; later expanders leaned CD4+. SARS-CoV-2 specificity was not confirmed for second-wave clones peaking on day 37. Pre-infection memory showed some responding clones, and this suggested that cross-reactive memory joined.

TCRdb analysed the 5' RACE reads with MiXCR anew, one entry per CDR3 protein. The repertoire holds 550,000 to 600,000 distinct CDR3 sequences, 15% to 20% seen once, with less than 10% in the top ten. V lost 6 bases, J lost 1 base, and 9 bases lay in between. Germline CDR1 is MNHEY and CDR2 is SVGEGT. CDR3 length: 13 residues. In this sample, this clonotype turned up a few times. Its antigen is undetermined. The specimen was PBMCs or a T cell subset sorted from them (not recorded which). The chain carries TRBV6-2 or TRBV6-3 and TRBJ1-1; no clear D gene. This receptor was identified in an adult woman who had mild COVID-19 (a few samples of this study predate the infection). Cell type and time point are not known. In DNA, the CDR3 is TGTGCCAGCAGGCTAAGGCCGAACACTGAAGCTTTCTTT. It encodes CASRLRPNTEAFF.